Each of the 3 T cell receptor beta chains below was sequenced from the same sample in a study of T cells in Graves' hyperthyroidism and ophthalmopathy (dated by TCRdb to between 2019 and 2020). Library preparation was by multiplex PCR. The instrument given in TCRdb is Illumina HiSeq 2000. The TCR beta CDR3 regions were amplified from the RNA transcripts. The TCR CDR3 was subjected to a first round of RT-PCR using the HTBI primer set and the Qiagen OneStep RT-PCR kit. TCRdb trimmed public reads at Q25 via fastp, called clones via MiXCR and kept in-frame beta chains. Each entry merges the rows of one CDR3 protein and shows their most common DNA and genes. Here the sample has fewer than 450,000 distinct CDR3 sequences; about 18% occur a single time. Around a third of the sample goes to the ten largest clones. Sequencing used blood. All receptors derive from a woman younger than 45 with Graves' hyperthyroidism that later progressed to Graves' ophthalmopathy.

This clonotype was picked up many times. The CDR3 protein is CASRGKQGRGTEAFF. Written as DNA, the CDR3 is TGTGCCAGCAGGGGTAAACAGGGACGGGGCACTGAAGCTTTCTTT. The chain links TRBV7-2 to TRBJ1-1; TRBD1 might be the D (6 bases). Trimming removed 6 bases from V and 4 bases from J, with 18 bases in between. Germline CDR1 and CDR2: SGHTA and FQGNSA. CDR3 size: 15 residues.

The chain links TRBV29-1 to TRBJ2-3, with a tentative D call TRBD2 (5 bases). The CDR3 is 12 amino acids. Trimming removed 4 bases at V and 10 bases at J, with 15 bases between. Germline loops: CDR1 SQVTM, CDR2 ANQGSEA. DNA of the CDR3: TGCAGCGTTGGGCCGGGAACCCATGCGCAGTATTTT. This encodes CSVGPGTHAQYF.

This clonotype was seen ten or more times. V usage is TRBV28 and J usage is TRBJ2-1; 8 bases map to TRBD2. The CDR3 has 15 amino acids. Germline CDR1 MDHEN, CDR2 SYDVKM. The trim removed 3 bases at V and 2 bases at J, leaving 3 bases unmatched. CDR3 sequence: CASSLMGLAYNEQFF. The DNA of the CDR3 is TGTGCCAGCAGTTTGATGGGACTAGCCTACAATGAGCAGTTCTTC.